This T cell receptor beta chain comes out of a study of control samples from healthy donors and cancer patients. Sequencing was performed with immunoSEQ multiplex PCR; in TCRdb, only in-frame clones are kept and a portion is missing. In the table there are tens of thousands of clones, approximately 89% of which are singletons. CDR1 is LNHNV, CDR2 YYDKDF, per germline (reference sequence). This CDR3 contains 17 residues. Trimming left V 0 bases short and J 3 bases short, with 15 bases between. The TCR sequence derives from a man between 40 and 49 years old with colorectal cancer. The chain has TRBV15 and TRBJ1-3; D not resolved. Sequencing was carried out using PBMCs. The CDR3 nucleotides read TGTGCCACCAGCAGAGATCCGGTCGGGGTCTTTGGAAACACCATATATTTT. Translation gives CATSRDPVGVFGNTIYF.